This T cell receptor beta chain was observed in a study of blood T cell repertoires in COVID-19. In the study overall: In each case, the material was cDNA or gDNA derived from T cells, B-cell-depleted T cells, or PBMCs.

This CDR3 has 14 amino acids. Looked up from germline, CDR1 is PRHDT and CDR2 is FYEKMQ (reference sequence). V gave up 0 bases and J gave up 3 bases, with 7 bases separating them. Repertoires were generated with immunoSEQ multiplex PCR, while TCRdb's copy carries only in-frame clones and drops some. Counted here are 200,000 or so clones, about 86% occurring once; the ten biggest clones make up about 2.3%. The clonotype comes from a woman aged 55 to 70 with acute or convalescent COVID-19. The genes are TRBV13 and TRBJ2-3; D remains ambiguous. Sequenced material: peripheral blood. CDR3 protein: CASSLGERTDTQYF. CDR3 sequence (DNA): TGTGCCAGCAGCTTAGGGGAGAGAACAGATACGCAGTATTTT.